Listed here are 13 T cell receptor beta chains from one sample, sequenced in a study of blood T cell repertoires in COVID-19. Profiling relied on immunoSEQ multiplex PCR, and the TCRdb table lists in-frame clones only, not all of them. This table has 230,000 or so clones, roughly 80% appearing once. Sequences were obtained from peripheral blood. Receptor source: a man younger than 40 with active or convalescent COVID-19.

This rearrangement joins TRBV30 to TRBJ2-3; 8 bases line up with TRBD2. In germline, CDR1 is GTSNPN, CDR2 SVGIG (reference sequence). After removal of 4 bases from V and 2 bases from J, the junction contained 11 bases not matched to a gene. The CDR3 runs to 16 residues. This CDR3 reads CAWNRGGAEITDTQYF. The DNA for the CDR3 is TGTGCCTGGAATCGGGGGGGAGCGGAGATCACAGATACGCAGTATTTT.

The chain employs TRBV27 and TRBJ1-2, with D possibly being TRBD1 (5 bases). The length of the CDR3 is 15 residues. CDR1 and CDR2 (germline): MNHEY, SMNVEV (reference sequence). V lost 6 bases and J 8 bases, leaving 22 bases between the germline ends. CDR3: CASRKPGHPSRGYTF. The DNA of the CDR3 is TGTGCCAGCAGAAAGCCAGGGCATCCTTCGCGCGGCTACACCTTC.

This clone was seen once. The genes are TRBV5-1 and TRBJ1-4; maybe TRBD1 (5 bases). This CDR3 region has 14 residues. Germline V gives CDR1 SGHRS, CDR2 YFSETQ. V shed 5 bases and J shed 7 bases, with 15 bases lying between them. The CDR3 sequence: CASRPGTRGEKLFF. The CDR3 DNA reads TGCGCCAGCAGACCCGGGACTAGGGGTGAAAAACTGTTTTTT. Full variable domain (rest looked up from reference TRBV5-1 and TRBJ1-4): KAGVTQTPRYLIKTRGQQVTLSCSPISGHRSVSWYQQTPGQGLQFLFEYFSETQRNKGNFPGRFSGRQFSNSRSEMNVSTLELGDSALYLCASRPGTRGEKLFFGSGTQLSVL.

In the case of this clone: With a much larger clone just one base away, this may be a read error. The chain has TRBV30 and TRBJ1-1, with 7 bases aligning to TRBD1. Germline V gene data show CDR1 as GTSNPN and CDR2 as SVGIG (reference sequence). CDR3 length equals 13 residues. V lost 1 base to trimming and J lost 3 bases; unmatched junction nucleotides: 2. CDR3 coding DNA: TGTGCCTGGAGTGATACAGGGGACACTGAAGCTTTCTTT. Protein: CAWSDTGDTEAFF.

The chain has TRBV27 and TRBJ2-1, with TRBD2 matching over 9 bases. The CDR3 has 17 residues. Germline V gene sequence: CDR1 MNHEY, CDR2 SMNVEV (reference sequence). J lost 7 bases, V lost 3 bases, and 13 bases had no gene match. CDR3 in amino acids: CASSFIPAASGDNEQFF. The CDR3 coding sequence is TGTGCCAGCAGTTTCATCCCAGCGGCTAGCGGGGATAATGAGCAGTTCTTC.

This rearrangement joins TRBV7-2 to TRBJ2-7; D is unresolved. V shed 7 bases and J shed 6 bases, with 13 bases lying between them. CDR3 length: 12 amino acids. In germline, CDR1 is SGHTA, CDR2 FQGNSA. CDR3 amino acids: CASTQRRGEQYF. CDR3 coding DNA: TGTGCCAGCACCCAAAGGAGAGGCGAGCAGTACTTC.

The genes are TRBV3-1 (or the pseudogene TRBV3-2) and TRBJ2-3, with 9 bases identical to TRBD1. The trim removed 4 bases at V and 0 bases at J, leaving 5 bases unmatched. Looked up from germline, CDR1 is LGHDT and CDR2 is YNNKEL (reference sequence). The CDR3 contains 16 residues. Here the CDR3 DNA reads TGTGCCAGCAGCCGACTGACAGGGGGTAGCACAGATACGCAGTATTTT. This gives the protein CASSRLTGGSTDTQYF.

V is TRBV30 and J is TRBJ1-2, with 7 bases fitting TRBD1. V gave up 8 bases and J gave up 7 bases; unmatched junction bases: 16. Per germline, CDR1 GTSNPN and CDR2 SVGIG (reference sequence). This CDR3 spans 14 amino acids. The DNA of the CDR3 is TGTGCCCCCCCCCGGGACAGCGTCTTCCGTGGCTACACCTTC. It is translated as CAPPRDSVFRGYTF.

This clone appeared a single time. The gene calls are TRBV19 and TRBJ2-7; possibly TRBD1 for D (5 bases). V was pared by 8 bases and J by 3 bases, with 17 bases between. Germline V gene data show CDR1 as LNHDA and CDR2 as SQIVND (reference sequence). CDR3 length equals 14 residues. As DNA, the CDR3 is TGTGCCAGTGGACCGCAGGGATACGGCTACGAGCAGTACTTC. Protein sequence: CASGPQGYGYEQYF.

The CDR3 DNA reads as TGTGCCAGCAGTCCCCCTTGGGGGGGCGAGGCTGAAGCTTTCTTT. This codes for CASSPPWGGEAEAFF. The gene calls are TRBV28 and TRBJ1-1; tentatively, D is TRBD1 (6 bases). The CDR3 is 15 amino acids. The germline CDR1 and CDR2 sequences are MDHEN and SYDVKM. Trimming removed 5 bases from V and 6 bases from J, with 19 bases in between.

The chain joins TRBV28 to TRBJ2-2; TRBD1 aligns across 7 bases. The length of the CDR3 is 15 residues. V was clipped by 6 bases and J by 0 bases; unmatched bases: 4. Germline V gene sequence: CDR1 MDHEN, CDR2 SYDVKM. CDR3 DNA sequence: TGTGCCAGCAGAGAAGGGGGCTCGAACACCGGGGAGCTGTTTTTT. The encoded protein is CASREGGSNTGELFF.

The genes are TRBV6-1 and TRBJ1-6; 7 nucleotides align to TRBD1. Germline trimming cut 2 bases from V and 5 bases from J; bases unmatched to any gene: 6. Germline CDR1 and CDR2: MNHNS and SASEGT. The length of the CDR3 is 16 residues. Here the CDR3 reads CASSERETGHNSPLHF. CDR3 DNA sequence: TGTGCCAGCAGTGAAAGGGAGACAGGGCATAATTCACCCCTCCACTTT.

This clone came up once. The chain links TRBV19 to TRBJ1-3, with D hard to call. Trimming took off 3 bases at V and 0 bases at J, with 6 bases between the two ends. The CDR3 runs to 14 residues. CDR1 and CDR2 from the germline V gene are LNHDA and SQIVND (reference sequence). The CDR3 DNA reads TGTGCCAGTAGTATTGAGTTCTCTGGAAACACCATATATTTT. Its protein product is CASSIEFSGNTIYF.